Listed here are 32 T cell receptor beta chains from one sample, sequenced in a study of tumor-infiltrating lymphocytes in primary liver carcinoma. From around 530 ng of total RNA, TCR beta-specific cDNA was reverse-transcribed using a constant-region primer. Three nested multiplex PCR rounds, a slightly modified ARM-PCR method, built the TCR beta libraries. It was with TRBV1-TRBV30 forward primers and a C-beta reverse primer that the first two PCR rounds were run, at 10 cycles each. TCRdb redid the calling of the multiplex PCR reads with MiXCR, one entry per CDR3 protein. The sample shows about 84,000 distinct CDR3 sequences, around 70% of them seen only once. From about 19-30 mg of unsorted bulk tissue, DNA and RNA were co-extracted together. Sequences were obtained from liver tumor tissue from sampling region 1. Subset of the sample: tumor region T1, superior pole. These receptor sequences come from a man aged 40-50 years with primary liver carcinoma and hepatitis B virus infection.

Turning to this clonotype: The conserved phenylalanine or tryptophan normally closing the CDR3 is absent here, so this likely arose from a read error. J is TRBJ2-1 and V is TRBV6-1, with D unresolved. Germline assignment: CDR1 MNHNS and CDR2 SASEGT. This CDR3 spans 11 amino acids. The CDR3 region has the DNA TGTGCCAGCAATGAACAGAATGAGCAGTTCGTC. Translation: CASNEQNEQFV.

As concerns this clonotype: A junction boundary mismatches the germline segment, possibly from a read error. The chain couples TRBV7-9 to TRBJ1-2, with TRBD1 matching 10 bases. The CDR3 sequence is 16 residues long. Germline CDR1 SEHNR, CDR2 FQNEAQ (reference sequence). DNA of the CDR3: TGTACCAGCAGCTCAACTGACAGGGGGCTGCCCTATGTCTACACCTTC. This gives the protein CTSSSTDRGLPYVYTF. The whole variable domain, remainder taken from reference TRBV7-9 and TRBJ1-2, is DTGVSQNPRHKITKRGQNVTFRCDPISEHNRLYWYRQTLGQGPEFLTYFQNEAQLEKSRLLSDRFSAERPKGSFSTLEIQRTEQGDSAMYLCTSSSTDRGLPYVYTFGSGTRLTVV.

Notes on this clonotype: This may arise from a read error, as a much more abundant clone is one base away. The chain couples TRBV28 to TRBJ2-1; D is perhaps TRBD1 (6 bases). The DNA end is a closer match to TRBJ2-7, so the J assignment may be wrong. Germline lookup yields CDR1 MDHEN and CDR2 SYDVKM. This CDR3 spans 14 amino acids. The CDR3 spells CASSPGALINEQYF. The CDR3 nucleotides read TGTGCCAGCAGCCCAGGGGCACTTATCAATGAGCAGTACTTC.

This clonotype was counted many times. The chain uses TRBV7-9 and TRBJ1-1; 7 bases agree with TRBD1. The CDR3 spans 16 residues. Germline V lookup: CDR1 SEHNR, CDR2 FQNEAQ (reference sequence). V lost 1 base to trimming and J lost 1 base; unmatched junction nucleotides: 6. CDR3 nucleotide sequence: TGTGCCAGCAGCTTAGGGGGGACAGAAAAGAACACTGAAGCTTTCTTT. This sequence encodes CASSLGGTEKNTEAFF.

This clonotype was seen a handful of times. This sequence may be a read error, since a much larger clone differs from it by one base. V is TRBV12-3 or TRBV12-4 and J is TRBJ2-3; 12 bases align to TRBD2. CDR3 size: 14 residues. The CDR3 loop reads CASRTSGSTDTHYF. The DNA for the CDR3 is TGTGCCAGCAGGACTAGCGGGAGCACAGATACGCATTATTTT.

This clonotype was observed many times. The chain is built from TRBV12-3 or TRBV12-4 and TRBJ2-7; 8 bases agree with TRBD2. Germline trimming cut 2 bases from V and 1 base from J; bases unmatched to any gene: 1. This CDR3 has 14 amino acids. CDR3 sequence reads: CASSLTGGSYEQYF. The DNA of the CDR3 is TGTGCCAGCAGTTTAACGGGAGGGTCCTACGAGCAGTACTTC.

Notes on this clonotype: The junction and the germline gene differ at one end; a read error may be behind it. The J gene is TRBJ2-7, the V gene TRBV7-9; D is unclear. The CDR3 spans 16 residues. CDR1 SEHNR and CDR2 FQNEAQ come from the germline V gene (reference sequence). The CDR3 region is CASSLGLTASTYEQYF. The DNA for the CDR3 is TGTGCCAGCAGCTTAGGGCTAACGGCCTCCACCTACGAGCAGTATTTC.

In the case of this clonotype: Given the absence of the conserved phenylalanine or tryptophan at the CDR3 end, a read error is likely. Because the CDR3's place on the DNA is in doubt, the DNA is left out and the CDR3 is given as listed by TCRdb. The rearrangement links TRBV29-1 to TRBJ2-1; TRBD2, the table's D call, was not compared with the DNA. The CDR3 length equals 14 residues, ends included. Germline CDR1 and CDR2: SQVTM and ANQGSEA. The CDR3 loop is CSAGASGRSNEQLL.

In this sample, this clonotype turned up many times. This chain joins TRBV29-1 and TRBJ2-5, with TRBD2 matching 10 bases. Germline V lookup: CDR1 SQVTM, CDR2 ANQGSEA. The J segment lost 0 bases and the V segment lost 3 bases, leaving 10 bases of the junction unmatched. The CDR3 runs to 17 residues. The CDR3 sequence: CSVDPGTSVPYQETQYF. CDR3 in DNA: TGCAGCGTTGATCCCGGGACTAGCGTCCCGTACCAAGAGACCCAGTACTTC.

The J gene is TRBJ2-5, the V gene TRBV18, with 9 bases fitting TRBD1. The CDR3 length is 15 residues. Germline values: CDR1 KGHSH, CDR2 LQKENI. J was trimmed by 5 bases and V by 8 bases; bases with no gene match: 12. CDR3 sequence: CASPSWTGVAETQYF. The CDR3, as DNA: TGTGCCAGCCCATCTTGGACAGGGGTCGCGGAGACCCAGTACTTC.

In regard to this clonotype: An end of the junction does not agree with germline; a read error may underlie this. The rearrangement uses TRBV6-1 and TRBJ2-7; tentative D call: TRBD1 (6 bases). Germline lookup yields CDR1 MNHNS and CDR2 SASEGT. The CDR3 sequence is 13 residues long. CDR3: CASSGRGLYGQYF. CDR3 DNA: TGTGCAAGCAGTGGCAGGGGCCTCTACGGGCAGTACTTC.

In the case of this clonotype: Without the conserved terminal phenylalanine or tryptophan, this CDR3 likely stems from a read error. The CDR3 DNA sequence: TGTGCCAGCAGCGTAACCGGGGCTAGCGGGAACAATGATCAGTTCCTC. Residues: CASSVTGASGNNDQFL. The V gene is TRBV4-2, the J gene TRBJ2-1; 9 nucleotides line up with TRBD2. Germline V lookup: CDR1 LGHNA, CDR2 YNFKEQ. The CDR3 extends over 16 amino acids.

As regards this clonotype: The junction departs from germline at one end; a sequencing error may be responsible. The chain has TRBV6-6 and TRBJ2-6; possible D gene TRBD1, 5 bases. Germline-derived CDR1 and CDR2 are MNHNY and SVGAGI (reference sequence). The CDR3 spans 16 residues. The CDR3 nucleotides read TGTGCCAGCACCGACGCCGGAAGCTCTGGGGCCAACGTCATGACTTTC. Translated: CASTDAGSSGANVMTF.

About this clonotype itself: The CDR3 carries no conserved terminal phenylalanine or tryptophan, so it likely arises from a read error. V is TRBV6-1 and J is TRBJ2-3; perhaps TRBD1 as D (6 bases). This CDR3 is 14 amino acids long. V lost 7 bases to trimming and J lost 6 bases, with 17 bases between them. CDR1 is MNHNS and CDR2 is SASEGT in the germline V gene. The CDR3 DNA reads TGTGCCAGCAATGATTCCACAGGGTTGGATACGCAGTATCTT. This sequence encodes CASNDSTGLDTQYL.

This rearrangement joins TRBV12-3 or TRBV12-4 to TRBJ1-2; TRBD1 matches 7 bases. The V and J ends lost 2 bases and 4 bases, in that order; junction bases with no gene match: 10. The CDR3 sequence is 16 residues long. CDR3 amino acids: CASSLIQGTQTYGYTF. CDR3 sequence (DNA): TGTGCCAGCAGTTTAATACAGGGGACTCAAACCTATGGCTACACCTTC.

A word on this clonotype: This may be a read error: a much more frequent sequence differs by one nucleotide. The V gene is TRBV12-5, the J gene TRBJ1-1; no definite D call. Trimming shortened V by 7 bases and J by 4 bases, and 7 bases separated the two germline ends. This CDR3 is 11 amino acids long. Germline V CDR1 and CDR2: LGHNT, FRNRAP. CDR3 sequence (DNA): TGTGCTAGTGATTTCGGCACTGAAGCTTTCTTT. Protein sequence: CASDFGTEAFF.

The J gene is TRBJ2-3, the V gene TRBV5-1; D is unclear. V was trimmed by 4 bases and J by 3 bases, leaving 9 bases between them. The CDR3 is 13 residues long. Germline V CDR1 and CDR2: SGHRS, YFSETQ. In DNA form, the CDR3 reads TGCGCCAGCAGCGGTCCCCCAACAGATACGCAGTATTTT. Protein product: CASSGPPTDTQYF.

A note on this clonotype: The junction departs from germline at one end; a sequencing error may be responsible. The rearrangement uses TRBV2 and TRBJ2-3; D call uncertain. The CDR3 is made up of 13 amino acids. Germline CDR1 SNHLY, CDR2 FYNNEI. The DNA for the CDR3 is TGTGCAAGCACTGACCCTCCCTCAGATACGCAGTATTTT. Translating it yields CASTDPPSDTQYF.

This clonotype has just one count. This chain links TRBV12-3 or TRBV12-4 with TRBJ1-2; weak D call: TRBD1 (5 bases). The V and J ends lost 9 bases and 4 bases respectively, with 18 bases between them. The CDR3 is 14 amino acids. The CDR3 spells CARSTGQAIYGYTF. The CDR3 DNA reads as TGTGCCAGGAGTACAGGCCAGGCGATCTATGGCTACACCTTC.

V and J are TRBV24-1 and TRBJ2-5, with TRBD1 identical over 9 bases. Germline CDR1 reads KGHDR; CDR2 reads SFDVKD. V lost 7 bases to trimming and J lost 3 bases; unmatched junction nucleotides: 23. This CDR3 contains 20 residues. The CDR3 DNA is TGTGCCACCAGCAATCCCGGGACAGGGACCACTCTTCAAAAAGAAGAGACCCAGTACTTC. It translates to CATSNPGTGTTLQKEETQYF.

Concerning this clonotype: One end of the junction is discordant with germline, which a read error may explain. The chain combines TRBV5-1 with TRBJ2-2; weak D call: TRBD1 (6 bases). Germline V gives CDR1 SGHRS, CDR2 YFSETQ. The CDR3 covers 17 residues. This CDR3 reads CAGSWEPAGANTGELFF. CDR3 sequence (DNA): TGCGCCGGCAGCTGGGAGCCTGCAGGGGCAAACACCGGGGAGCTGTTTTTT.

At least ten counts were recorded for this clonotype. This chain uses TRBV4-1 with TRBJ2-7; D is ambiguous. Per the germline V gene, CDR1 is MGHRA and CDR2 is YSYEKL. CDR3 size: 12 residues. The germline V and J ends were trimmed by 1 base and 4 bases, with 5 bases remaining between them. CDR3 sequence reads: CASSQVPYEQYF. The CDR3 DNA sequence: TGCGCCAGCAGCCAAGTACCTTACGAGCAGTACTTC.

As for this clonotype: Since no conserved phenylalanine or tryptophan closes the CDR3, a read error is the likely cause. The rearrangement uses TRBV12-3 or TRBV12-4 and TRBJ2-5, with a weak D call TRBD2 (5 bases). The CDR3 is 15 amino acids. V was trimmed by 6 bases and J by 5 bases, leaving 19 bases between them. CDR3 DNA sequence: TGTGCCAGCAGCGTATCGGGAACTAACCGTGAGACCCAGTACTTA. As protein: CASSVSGTNRETQYL.

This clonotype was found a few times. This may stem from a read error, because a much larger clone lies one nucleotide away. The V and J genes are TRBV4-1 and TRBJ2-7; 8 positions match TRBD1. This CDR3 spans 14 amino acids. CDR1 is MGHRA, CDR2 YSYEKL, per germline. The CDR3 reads CTSSRIYQGAEQYF. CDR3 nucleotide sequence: TGCACCAGCAGCCGCATATACCAGGGGGCCGAGCAGTACTTC.

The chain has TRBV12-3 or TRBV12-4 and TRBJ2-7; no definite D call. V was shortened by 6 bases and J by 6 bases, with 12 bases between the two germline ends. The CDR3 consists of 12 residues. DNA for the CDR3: TGTGCCAGCAGACCTTCACTGAGCGAGCAGTACTTC. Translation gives CASRPSLSEQYF.

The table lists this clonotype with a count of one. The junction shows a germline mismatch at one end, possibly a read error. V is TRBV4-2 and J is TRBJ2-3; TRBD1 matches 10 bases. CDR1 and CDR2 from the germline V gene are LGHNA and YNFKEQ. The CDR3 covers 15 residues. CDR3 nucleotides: TGTGTCAGCAGACAAGGACAGGGGGATTTGGATACGCAGTACTTT. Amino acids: CVSRQGQGDLDTQYF.

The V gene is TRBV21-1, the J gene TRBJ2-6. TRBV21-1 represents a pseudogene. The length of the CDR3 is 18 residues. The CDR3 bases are TGTGCCAGCAGCAAATTGGGTCCACAGATCTCTGGGGCCAACGTCCCGACTTTC. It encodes CASSKLGPQISGANVPTF.

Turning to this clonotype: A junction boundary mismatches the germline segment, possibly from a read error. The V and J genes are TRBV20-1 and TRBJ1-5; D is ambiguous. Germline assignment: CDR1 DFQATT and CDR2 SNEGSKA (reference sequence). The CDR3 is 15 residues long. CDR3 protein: CSSSPAAEINQPQHF. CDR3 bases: TGCAGTTCTAGCCCGGCGGCAGAAATCAATCAGCCCCAGCATTTT.

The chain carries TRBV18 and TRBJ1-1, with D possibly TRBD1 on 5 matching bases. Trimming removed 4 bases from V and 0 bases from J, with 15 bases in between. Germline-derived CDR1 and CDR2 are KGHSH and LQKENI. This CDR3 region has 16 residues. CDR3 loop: CASSLNRGEVNTEAFF. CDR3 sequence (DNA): TGTGCCAGCTCACTTAATCGGGGCGAGGTGAACACTGAAGCTTTCTTT.

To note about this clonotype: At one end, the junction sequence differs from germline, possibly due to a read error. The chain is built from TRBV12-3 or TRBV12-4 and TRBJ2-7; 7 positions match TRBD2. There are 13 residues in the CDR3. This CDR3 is CASSSHGLGEQCF. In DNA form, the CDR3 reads TGTGCCAGCAGTTCCCATGGACTAGGCGAGCAGTGCTTC.

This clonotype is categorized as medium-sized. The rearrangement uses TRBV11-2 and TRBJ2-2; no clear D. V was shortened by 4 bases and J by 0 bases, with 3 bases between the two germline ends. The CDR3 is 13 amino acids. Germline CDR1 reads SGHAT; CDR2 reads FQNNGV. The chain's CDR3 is CASSYTNTGELFF. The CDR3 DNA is TGTGCCAGCAGCTACACGAACACCGGGGAGCTGTTTTTT.

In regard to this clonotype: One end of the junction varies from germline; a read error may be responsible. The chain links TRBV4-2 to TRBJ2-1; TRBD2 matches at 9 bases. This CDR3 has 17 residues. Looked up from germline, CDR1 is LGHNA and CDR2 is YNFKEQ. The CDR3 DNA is TGTGCCAGCAGGCAAGGTCCGGGCGGGAGGGACCTCAATGAGCAGTTCTTC. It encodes CASRQGPGGRDLNEQFF.